The source of this TCR beta chain is a study of Ad26.COV2.S vaccination and SARS-CoV-2 variants. This table comes from immunoSEQ multiplex PCR, and its TCRdb copy is limited to in-frame clones, with some not included. Altogether roughly 140,000 clones are present, approximately 90% being singletons, with the ten largest covering more than 4.5%. Study results and limitations: After vaccination, reports described spike-specific CD8+ and CD4+ T cell responses as showing substantial breadth. Vaccine and placebo groups showed comparable non-spike TCR breadth. People given the vaccine had a wider spike-specific TCR breadth than placebo recipients did. Measures of TCR breadth and depth may have fallen short of total T cell responses.

This clone was observed a handful of times. The target antigen is unknown. The CDR3 extends over 15 amino acids. V lost 6 bases and J 4 bases, leaving 16 bases between the germline ends. Germline lookup yields CDR1 MDHEN and CDR2 SYDVKM. The V gene is TRBV28, the J gene TRBJ1-3; a weak D match, TRBD1 (5 bases). This receptor was taken from a human donor who had recovered from COVID-19. The sequencing here drew on peripheral blood, taken after recovery from COVID-19. CDR3 DNA sequence: TGTGCCAGCAGATACGGAGGGGCGCGGGGAAACACCATATATTTT. It is translated as CASRYGGARGNTIYF.